This TCR beta chain was recovered during a study of T cells in Graves' hyperthyroidism and ophthalmopathy. Study findings and constraints: Most clonotypes expanded in thyroid above 0.001 were likewise present in blood.

Regions amplified from RNA transcripts were the TCR beta CDR3 regions. The primer set for the first-round RT-PCR of the TCR CDR3 was HTBI. One entry per CDR3 protein results from TCRdb running MiXCR on the multiplex PCR reads. The table records approximately 590,000 distinct CDR3 sequences, 15% to 18% of them present only once. Graves' hyperthyroidism qualified as stable when ophthalmopathy did not progress within 18 months. Newly diagnosed hyperthyroidism, duration under 2 months, in patients aged 18 to 65. Concerning this clonotype: The antigen remains unidentified.

This CDR3 has 19 amino acids. Germline loops: CDR1 SGHTA, CDR2 FQGNSA. Losses at the gene ends were 4 bases for V and 1 base for J; bases not matched to a gene: 10. The chain joins TRBV7-2 to TRBJ2-3, with 14 bases aligning to TRBD2. The TCR originated in a woman aged 30 to 39 with Graves' hyperthyroidism. Sequenced input: blood. This CDR3 reads CASSSFPGLAGDGTDTQYF. CDR3 DNA: TGTGCCAGCAGCTCCTTCCCGGGACTAGCGGGAGACGGCACAGATACGCAGTATTTT.